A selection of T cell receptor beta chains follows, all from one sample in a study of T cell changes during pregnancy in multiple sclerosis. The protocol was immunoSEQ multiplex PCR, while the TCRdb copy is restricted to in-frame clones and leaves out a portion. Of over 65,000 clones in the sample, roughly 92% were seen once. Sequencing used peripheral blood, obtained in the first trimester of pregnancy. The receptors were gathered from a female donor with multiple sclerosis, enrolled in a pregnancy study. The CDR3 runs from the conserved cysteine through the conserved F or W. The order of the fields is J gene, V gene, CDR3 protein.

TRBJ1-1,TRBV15,CATSRIDRADTEAFF
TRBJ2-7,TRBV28,CASRNFPTGTYEQYF
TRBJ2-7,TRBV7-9,CASSWPGTGPHEQYF
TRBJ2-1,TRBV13,CASSVSRYEQFF
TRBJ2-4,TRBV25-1,CASSEYRGRWYF
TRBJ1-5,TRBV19,CASGRLSNQPQHF
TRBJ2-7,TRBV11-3,CASSLRAYEQYF
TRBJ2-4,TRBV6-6,CASTHGETKNIQYF
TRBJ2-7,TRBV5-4,CASSLSGRPYEQYF
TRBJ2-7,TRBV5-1,CASSLLAGEIEQYF
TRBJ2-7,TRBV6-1,CATCLTGGYEQYF
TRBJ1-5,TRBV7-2,CASSGKTGNQPQHF
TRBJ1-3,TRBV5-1,CASSRTVGSGNTIYF
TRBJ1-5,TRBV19,CASSIGRTGRIPPQHF
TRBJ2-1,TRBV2,CASSDEGLATYNEQFF
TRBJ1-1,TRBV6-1,CASSVRGTEAFF
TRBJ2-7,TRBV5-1,CASSWTGTYEQYF
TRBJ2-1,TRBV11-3,CASSLNRGQDNEQFF
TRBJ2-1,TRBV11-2,CASSSLAGGIGEQFF
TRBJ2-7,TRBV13,CASSPPRGGWYEQYF
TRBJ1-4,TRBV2,CASTRTPGEKLFF
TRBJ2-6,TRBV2,CASSVTHSGANVLTF
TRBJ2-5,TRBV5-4,CASSNPGEVGKTQYF
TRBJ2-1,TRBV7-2,CASSPLVLEQFF
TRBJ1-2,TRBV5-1,CASSLTTDLYGYTF
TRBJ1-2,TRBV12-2,CASLVPAGDYGYTF
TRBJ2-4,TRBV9,CASSPGQGRDIQYF
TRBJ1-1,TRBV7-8,CASSLVLRENTEAFF
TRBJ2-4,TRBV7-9,CASSLLGTGGPKNIQYF
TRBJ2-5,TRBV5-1,CASSLSSMETQYF
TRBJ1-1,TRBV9,CASSFSGGTEAFF
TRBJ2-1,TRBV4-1,CASSLGFGLAGVEQFF
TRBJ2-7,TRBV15,CATSRQGRDEQYF
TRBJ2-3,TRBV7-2,CASSPPGPGGDTQYF
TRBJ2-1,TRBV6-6,CASSYGQTNEQFF
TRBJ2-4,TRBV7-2,CASSKNLPGQGTF
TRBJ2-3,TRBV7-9,CASSSRQGRGTDTQYF
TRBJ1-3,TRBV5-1,CASSIVTGLSGNTIYF
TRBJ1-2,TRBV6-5,CASSQTDNYGYTF
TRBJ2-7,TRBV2,CASSESPGPLYEQYF
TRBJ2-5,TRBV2,CASSETGLDQETQYF
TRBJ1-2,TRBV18,CASSPQWQGGDYGYTF
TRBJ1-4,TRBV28,CASSQTTDRLFF
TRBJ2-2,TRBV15,CATSPRGLGGELFF
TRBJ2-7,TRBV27,CASSHQRGAYEQYF